This T cell receptor beta chain derives from a study of shared clonotypes between healthy human individuals. Looked up from germline, CDR1 is LNHDA and CDR2 is SQIVND (reference sequence). The V end was cut by 2 bases, the J end by 5 bases, with 12 bases between. This CDR3 contains 14 residues. Clones were read by immunoSEQ multiplex PCR, and TCRdb kept only the in-frame ones, dropping some. The top ten hold under 15% of the sample, which has fewer than 550,000 clones, about 80% seen once. This clone has more than one count but fewer than ten. The TCR was taken from a woman between 35 and 50 years old in good health. Some clones in this sample may be carry-over from other donors' samples. This chain links TRBV19 with TRBJ1-1, with TRBD1 as a possible D gene (6 bases). The sample was PBMCs. The CDR3: CASSIPGAQTEAFF. DNA for the CDR3: TGTGCCAGTAGTATACCGGGGGCTCAAACTGAAGCTTTCTTT.